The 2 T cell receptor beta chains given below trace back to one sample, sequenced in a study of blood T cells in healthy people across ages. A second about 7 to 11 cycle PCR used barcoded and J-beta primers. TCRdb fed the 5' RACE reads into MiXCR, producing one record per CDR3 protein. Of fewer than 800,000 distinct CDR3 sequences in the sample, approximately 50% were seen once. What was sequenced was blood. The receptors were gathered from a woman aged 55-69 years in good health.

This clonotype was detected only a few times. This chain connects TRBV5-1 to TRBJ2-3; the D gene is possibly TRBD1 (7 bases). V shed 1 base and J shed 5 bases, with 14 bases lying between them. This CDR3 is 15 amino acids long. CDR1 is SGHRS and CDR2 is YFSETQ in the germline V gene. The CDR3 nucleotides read TGCGCCAGCAGCTTGCAGGGGGGAACGGGAGATACGCAGTATTTT. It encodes CASSLQGGTGDTQYF.

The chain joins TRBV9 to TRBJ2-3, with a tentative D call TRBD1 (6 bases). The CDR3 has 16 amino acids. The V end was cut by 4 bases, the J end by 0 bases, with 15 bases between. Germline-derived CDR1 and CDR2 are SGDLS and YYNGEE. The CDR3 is CASSINRVASTDTQYF. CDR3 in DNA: TGTGCCAGCAGCATAAACAGGGTGGCTAGCACAGATACGCAGTATTTT.